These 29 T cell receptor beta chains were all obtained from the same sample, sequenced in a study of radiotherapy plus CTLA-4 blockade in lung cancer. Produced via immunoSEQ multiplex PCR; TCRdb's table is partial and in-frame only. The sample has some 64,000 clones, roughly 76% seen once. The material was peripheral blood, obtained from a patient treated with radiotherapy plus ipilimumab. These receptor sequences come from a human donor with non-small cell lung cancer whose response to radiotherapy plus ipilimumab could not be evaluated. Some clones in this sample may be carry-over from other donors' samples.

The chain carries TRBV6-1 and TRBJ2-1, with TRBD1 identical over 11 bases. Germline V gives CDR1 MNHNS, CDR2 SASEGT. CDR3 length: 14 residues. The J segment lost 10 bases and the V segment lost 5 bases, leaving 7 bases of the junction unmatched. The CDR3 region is CASSQDRGLSEQFF. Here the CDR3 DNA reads TGTGCCAGCAGTCAGGACAGGGGGCTCTCGGAGCAGTTCTTC.

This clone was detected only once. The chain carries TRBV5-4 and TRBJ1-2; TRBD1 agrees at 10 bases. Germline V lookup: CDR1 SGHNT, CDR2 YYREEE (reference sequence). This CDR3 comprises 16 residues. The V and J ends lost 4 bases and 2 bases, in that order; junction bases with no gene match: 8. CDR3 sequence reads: CASSAAGTGANYGYTF. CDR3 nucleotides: TGTGCCAGCAGCGCTGCCGGGACAGGGGCCAACTATGGCTACACCTTC.

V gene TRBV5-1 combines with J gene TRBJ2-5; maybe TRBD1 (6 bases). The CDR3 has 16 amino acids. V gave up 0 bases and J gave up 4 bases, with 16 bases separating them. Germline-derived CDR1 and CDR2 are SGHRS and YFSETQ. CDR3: CASSLGYTGQGETQYF. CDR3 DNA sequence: TGCGCCAGCAGCTTGGGATACACAGGGCAGGGAGAGACCCAGTACTTC.

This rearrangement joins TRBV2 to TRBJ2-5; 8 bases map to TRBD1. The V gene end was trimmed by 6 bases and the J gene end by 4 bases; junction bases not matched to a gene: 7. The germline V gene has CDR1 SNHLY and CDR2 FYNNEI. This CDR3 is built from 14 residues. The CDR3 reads CASSPGGGAETQYF. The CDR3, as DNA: TGTGCCAGCAGCCCAGGGGGCGGGGCAGAGACCCAGTACTTC.

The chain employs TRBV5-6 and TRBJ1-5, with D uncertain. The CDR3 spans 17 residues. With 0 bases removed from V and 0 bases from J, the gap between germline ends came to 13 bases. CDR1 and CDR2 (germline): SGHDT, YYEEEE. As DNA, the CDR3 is TGTGCCAGCAGCTTGGCCTCGACACTCCTTAGCAATCAGCCCCAGCATTTT. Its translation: CASSLASTLLSNQPQHF.

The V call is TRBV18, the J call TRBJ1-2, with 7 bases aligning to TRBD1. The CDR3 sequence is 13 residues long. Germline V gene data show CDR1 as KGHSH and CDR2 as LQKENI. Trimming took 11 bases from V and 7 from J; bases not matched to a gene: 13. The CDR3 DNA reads TGTGCCGGAGGCCCAGGGGGTGCTGTTGGCTACACCTTC. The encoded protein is CAGGPGGAVGYTF.

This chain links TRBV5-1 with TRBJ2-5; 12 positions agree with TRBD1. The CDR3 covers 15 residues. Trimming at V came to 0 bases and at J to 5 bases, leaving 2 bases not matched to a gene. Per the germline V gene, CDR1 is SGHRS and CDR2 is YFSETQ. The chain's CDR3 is CASSLEGTGGETQYF. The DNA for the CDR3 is TGCGCCAGCAGCTTGGAGGGGACAGGGGGCGAGACCCAGTACTTC.

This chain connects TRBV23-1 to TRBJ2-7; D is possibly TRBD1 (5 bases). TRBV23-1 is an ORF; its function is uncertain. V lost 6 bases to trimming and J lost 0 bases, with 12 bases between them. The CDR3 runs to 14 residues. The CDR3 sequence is CASSPPTASYEQYF. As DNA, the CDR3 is TGCGCCAGCAGCCCGCCGACAGCCTCCTACGAGCAGTACTTC.

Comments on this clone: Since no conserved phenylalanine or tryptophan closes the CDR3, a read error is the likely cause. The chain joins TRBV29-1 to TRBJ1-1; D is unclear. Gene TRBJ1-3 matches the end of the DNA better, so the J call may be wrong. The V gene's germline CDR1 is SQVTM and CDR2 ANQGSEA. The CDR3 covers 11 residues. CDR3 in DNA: TGCAGCGTTGAAGATTCCCGGGGAATATATCTT. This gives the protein CSVEDSRGIYL.

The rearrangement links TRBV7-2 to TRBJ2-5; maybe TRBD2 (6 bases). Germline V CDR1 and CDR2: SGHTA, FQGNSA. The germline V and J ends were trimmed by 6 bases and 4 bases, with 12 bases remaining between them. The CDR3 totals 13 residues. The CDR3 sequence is CASSRGSPETQYF. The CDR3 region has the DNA TGTGCCAGCAGTCGGGGGTCCCCAGAGACCCAGTACTTC.

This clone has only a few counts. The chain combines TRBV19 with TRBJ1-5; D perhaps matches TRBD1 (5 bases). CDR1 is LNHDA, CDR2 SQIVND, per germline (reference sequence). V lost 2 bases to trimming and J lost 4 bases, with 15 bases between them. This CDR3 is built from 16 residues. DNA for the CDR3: TGTGCCAGTAGTATAAGAGGCGACAGACCTAATCAGCCCCAGCATTTT. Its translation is CASSIRGDRPNQPQHF.

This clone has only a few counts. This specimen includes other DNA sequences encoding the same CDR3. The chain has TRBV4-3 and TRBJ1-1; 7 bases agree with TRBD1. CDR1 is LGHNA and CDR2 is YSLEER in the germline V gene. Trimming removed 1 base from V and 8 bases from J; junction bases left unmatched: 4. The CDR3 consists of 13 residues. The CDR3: CASSQGRGLEAFF. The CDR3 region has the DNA TGCGCCAGCAGCCAAGGAAGGGGGCTAGAAGCTTTCTTT.

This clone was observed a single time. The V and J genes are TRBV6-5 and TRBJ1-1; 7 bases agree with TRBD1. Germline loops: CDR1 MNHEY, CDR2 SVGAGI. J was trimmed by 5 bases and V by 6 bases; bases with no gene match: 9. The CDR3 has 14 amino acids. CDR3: CASSPRQGSTEAFF. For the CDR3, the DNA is TGTGCCAGCAGCCCACGACAGGGCTCAACTGAAGCTTTCTTT.

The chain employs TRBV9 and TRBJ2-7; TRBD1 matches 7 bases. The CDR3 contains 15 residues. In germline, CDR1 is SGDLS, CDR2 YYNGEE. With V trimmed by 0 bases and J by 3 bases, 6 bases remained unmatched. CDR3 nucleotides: TGTGCCAGCAGCGTAGCTGGGACAGAAAGCTACGAGCAGTACTTC. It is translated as CASSVAGTESYEQYF.

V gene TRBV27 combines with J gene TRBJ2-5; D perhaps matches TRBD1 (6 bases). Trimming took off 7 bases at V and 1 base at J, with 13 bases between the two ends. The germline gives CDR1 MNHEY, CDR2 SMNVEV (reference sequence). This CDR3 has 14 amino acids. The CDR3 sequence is CASTQDSRQETQYF. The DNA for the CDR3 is TGTGCCAGCACCCAGGACAGCCGCCAAGAGACCCAGTACTTC.

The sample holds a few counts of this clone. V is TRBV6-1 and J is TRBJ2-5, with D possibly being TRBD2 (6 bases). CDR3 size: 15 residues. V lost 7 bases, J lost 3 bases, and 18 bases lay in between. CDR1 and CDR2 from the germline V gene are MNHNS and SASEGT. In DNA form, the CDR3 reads TGTGCCAGCAATTCCTCCCCAGGCGGGGAAGAGACCCAGTACTTC. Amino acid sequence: CASNSSPGGEETQYF.

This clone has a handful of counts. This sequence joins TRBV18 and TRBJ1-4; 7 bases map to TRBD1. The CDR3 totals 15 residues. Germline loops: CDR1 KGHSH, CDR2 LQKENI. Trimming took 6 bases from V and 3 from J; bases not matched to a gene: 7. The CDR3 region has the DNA TGTGCCAGCTCCCCCAACAGGGGTCCTAATGAAAAACTGTTTTTT. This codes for CASSPNRGPNEKLFF.

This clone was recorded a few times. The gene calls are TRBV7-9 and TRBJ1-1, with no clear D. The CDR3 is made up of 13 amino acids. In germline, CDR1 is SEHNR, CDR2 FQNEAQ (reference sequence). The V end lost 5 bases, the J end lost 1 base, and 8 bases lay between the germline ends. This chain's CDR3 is CASSRSPNTEAFF. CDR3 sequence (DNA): TGTGCCAGCAGCCGGAGTCCGAACACTGAAGCTTTCTTT.

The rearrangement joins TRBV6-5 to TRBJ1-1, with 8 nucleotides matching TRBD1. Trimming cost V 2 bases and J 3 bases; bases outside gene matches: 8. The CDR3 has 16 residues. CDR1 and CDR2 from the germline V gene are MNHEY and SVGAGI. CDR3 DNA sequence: TGTGCCAGCAGTTACGCCCGAACAGGGGGTGACACTGAAGCTTTCTTT. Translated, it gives CASSYARTGGDTEAFF.

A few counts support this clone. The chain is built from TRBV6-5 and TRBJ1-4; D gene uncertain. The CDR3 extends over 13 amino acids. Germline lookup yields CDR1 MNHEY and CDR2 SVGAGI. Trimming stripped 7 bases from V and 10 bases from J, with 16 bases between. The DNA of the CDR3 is TGTGCCAGCATTTCGGGAGGGTGGGGAAAACTGTTTTTT. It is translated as CASISGGWGKLFF.

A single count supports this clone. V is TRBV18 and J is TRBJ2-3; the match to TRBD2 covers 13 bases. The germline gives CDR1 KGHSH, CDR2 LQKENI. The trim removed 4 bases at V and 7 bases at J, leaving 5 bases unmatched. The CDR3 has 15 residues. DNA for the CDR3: TGTGCCAGCTCACGTTCGACTAGCGGGGGGTATACGCAGTATTTT. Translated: CASSRSTSGGYTQYF.

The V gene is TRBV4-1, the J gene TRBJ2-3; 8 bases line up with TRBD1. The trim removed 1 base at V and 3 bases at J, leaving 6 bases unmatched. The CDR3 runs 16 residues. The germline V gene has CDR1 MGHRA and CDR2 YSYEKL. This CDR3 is CASSQGGTGKTDTQYF. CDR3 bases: TGCGCCAGCAGCCAAGGCGGGACAGGAAAAACAGATACGCAGTATTTT.

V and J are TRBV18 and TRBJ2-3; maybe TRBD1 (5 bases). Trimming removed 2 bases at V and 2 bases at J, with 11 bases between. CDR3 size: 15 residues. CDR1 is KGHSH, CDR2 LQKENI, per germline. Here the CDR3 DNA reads TGTGCCAGCTCACCAGCAGGGAAGGTCACAGATACGCAGTATTTT. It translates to CASSPAGKVTDTQYF.

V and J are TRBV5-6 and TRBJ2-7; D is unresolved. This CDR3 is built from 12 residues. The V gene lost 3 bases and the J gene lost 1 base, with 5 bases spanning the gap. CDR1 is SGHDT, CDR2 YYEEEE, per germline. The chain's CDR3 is CASSSSSYEQYF. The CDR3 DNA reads TGTGCCAGCAGCTCCTCGTCCTACGAGCAGTACTTC.

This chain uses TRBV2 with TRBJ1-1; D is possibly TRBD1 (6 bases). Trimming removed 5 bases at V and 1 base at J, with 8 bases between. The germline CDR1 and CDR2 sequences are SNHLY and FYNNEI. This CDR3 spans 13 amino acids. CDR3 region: CASSWTENTEAFF. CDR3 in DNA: TGTGCCAGCAGTTGGACAGAGAACACTGAAGCTTTCTTT.

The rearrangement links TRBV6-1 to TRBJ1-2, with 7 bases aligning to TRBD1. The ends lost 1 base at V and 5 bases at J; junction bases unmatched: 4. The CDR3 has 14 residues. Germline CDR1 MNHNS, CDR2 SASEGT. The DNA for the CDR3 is TGTGCCAGCAGTGAAGGGGACAGCTTATATGGCTACACCTTC. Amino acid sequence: CASSEGDSLYGYTF.

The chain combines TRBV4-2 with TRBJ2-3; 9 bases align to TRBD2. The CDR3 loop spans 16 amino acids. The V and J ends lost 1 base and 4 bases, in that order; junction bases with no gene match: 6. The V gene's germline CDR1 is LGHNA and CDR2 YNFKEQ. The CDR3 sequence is CASSQGRGGDSDTQYF. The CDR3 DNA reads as TGTGCCAGCAGCCAAGGGCGGGGGGGCGATTCAGATACGCAGTATTTT.

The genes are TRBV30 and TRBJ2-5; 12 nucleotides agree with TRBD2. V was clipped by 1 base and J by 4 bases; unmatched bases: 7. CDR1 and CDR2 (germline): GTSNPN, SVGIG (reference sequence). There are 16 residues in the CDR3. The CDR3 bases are TGTGCCTGGAGTGGAACCGGACTAGCGGGGTTAGAGACCCAGTACTTC. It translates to CAWSGTGLAGLETQYF.

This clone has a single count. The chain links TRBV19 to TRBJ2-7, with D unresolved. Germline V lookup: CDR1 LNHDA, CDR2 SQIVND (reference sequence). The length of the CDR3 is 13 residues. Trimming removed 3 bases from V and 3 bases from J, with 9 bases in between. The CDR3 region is CASSIRSNYEQYF. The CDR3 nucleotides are TGTGCCAGTAGTATTAGGAGCAACTACGAGCAGTACTTC.